These T cell receptor beta chains were read from a single sample in a study of T cell responses to AZD1222 COVID-19 vaccine. Generated by immunoSEQ multiplex PCR, the TCRdb table keeps only in-frame clones and is missing some. The profile covers 100,000 to 150,000 clones, with roughly 89% appearing a single time and about 4.5% taken by the ten largest. Here the sequenced sample was peripheral blood, taken on day 0 of AZD1222 vaccination. The receptors stem from an adult in good health. CDR3s include the opening cysteine and the closing phenylalanine or tryptophan. Each record gives: V gene, J gene, CDR3 protein.

TRBV19,TRBJ1-4,CASSPKALNEKLFF
TRBV6-5,TRBJ2-1,CASSYQQGNEQFF
TRBV6-5,TRBJ1-6,CASTLGGGPSSPLHF
TRBV18,TRBJ2-3,CATNRDRGPDTQYF
TRBV6-1,TRBJ1-5,CASSVNRGPSNQPQHF
TRBV7-2,TRBJ1-1,CASSYLGRGRANTEAFF
TRBV11-2,TRBJ1-1,CASSLGQGTGRLSTEAFF
TRBV6-1,TRBJ1-1,CASSDGQGVGTEAFF
TRBV6-1,TRBJ2-3,CASSERTSGRVVGTDTQYF
TRBV5-5,TRBJ2-7,CASSFQGGYEQYF
TRBV5-4,TRBJ2-5,CASSLRSTQETQYF
TRBV10-1,TRBJ1-2,CASNGTKYGYTF
TRBV27,TRBJ2-7,CASSLSHTGGLTTYEQYF
TRBV19,TRBJ2-7,CASSKGQGASYEQYF
TRBV19,TRBJ1-1,CASSIGALMNTEAFF
TRBV6-5,TRBJ1-1,CASSQIDVSNTEAFF
TRBV7-9,TRBJ2-5,CASSLVMSAGETQYF
TRBV12-3/TRBV12-4,TRBJ1-2,CASSPRGWNGYTF
TRBV10-2,TRBJ2-7,CASSTGDRHEQYF
TRBV7-9,TRBJ2-3,CASSLAGLAGGISTDTQYF